This entry is about one T cell receptor (beta chain). Its target is not known. The data originate from a study of OX40 agonist ivuxolimab in advanced cancers. Findings and limits, study-wide: CD4+ and CD8+ T cells in blood underwent clonal expansion by week 6 at 0.1 to 3.0 mg/kg.

The table came from immunoSEQ multiplex PCR; TCRdb's copy has only in-frame clones and leaves some out. The table has about 86,000 clones, about 89% seen once. The CDR3 is 19 residues long. In germline, CDR1 is LNHDA, CDR2 SQIVND (reference sequence). J was trimmed by 5 bases and V by 5 bases; bases with no gene match: 20. The sequence was collected from an adult with an advanced solid tumor such as melanoma, head and neck, liver or kidney cancer. The chain links TRBV19 to TRBJ2-2, with 7 bases matching TRBD1. Sequencing used CD4+ or CD8+ T cells sorted from blood, obtained in a trial of the OX40 agonist ivuxolimab. The CDR3 spells CASSDPGTGAPISTGELFF. Here the CDR3 DNA reads TGTGCCAGTAGTGATCCCGGTACAGGGGCCCCCATCTCTACCGGGGAGCTGTTTTTT.